This note documents a single T cell receptor (beta chain) sequence. The study used 100 million or so PBMCs per unsorted sample for genomic DNA. The data derive from a study of shared clonotypes between healthy human individuals. Trimming stripped 4 bases from V and 1 base from J, with 15 bases between. This CDR3 spans 16 amino acids. CDR1 MNHEY and CDR2 SMNVEV come from the germline V gene (reference sequence). The data were produced by immunoSEQ multiplex PCR, yet TCRdb's version contains in-frame clones alone and is incomplete. The sample lists roughly 480,000 clones; roughly 85% were seen once. This TCR was sampled from a woman in her 40s in good health. Some clones in this sample may be carry-over from other donors' samples. The specimen was PBMCs. J is TRBJ2-3 and V is TRBV27, with D possibly matching TRBD1 (6 bases). The DNA for the CDR3 is TGTGCCAGCAGTTCCATCCGCAGGGGAGGCACAGATACGCAGTATTTT. It specifies CASSSIRRGGTDTQYF.